The entry below describes one T cell receptor beta chain. Which antigen it targets is not known. No base-level quality is on record; no much larger clone is a single base apart. TCRbeta CDR3 regions were amplified from genomic DNA using the immunoSEQ Assay, a bias-controlled multiplex PCR. The paper's data handling went like this. The number of nucleated cells in each sample was estimated by amplification of reference gene primers within the assay. To quantify the absolute abundance of each unique TCRbeta CDR3 rearrangement, sequence reads were collapsed and filtered. Productive Simpson clonality was computed per sample as the square root of Simpson's diversity index over productive rearrangements. TCRdb's version of the immuneACCESS table is confined to in-frame rearrangements and falls short of the full clone set. An unresolved V gene accounts for under half of the shortfall where checked; the remainder is of unknown origin. That table supplies the V and J calls and clone size; D and trimming were determined from the DNA. A total of some 170,000 clones appear in this sample, 80% to 90% of them only once. In total, the top ten clones hold 13% to 15% of the sample.

This record belongs to a study of blood T cell repertoires in COVID-19 (dated by TCRdb to 2020 to 2021). Broadly, across the study: Samples covering the acute and convalescent phases of COVID-19 were provided by collaborators in the United States, Italy and Spain. The prospective study material was composed of cDNA or gDNA derived from T cells, B-cell-depleted T cells, or PBMCs. Deeply sampled blood TCRbeta repertoires from subjects exposed to, actively infected with, or recovered from COVID-19 were included in the dataset. The repertoires were released in a freely available public database meant as a resource for research on the immune response to SARS-CoV-2. The samples were drawn from the first 160 participants of the ongoing ImmuneRACE study and from 950 to 1,500 subjects provided by 6 global collaborators. A de-identified subject ID, COVID-19 status, age in years and sex were almost always included in the sample metadata. HLA class I and class II types, where available, came from metadata supplied by the sample provider rather than from assay-based typing.

Results the study describes overall, beyond this receptor: The amount of clinical and demographic metadata varied by source and participant and was provided uncurated.

Enrolling through a virtual design, the prospective study's participants ranged in age from roughly 18 to 95 years and lived across 24 United States geographic areas. In the prospective study, cohorts were assigned on the basis of participant-reported clinical history obtained from a screening survey and a study questionnaire. ImmuneRACE Cohort 3 recovered participants were defined by two consecutive negative NP/OP PCR tests, healthcare professional clearance, or symptom resolution. Mobile phlebotomists in the prospective study collected whole blood, serum and a nasopharyngeal or oropharyngeal swab from every participant. Additional blood draws and questionnaires over an approximately two-month period could optionally be provided by prospective study participants. Before DNA extraction, prospective study blood samples were shipped either frozen or at room temperature. V and J are truncated by 2 bases and 4 bases respectively, leaving an intervening sequence of 21 bases. The CDR3 goes from the cysteine to the phenylalanine over 17 residues. The retained sequence is limited to the CDR3, 51 bases, with the frame set at the first base. CDR1 and CDR2 are drawn from the germline V gene (reference sequence): LNHDA, SQIVND.

This clonotype was sampled from a man aged 50-59 years who had recovered from COVID-19. Specimen: PBMCs or T cells enriched from blood (not recorded which). This sequence uses TRBV19 and TRBJ2-7, with the D gene call left open. The sequence in DNA is TGTGCCAGTAGTATAAATCCTGACATCCCAAGAACTTACGAGCAGTACTTC. Translated, it reads CASSINPDIPRTYEQYF.